Given below is one T cell receptor (beta chain) in context. What it binds is not known. TCRdb called the reads again in MiXCR, with one record for every CDR3 protein. The sample shows about 570,000 distinct CDR3 sequences, about 39% of them seen only once. The sample comes from a study of T cell repertoires in cytomegalovirus infection. Study as a whole: HLA-B-restricted CMV epitopes that are well studied, plus recently identified HLA-C-restricted ones, were used by the study.

The trim removed 3 bases at V and 1 base at J, leaving 4 bases unmatched. The length of the CDR3 is 15 residues. CDR1 and CDR2 (germline): SGHNT, YYREEE (reference sequence). The origin of this receptor is a human donor in good health (CMV status not recorded). Some clones in this sample may be carry-over from other donors' samples. Specimen: cultured PBMCs, collected from culture after CMV antigen stimulation. This chain uses TRBV5-4 with TRBJ2-5, with 9 bases lining up with TRBD2. CDR3 nucleotides: TGTGCCAGCAGCTCGCTAGCGGGGTTCCAAGAGACCCAGTACTTC. The encoded protein is CASSSLAGFQETQYF.